These T cell receptor beta chains were read from a single sample in a study of a mutant IDH1 vaccine in newly diagnosed glioma. Sequenced by immunoSEQ multiplex PCR; TCRdb stores in-frame clones only, minus some. The repertoire holds 75,000 to 100,000 clones, with more than 65% as singletons. This specimen consisted of PBMCs, obtained from a glioma patient treated with radiotherapy, temozolomide or both. All receptors come from a man between 40 and 49 years old with glioma. Some clones in this sample may be carry-over from other donors' samples. The CDR3 runs from the conserved cysteine through the conserved F or W. A D gene is named only where the DNA matches it firmly. Size is omitted from some rows. Given values are once, few, many or a class for expanded clones.

>-|few|TRBJ2-2|TRBV10-1
TGCGCCAGCAGTGACTACGGGAACACCGGGGAGCTGTTTTTT
CASSDYGNTGELFF
>-|once|TRBJ1-6|TRBV30
TGTGCCTGGAGTGAGGGGACACCTCCCTATAATTCACCCCTCCACTTT
CAWSEGTPPYNSPLHF
>-|medium-sized|TRBJ1-6|TRBV4-2
TGTGCCAGCAGCTCCGGAGGGGGGACGGACACCCGGGTCGGTTCACCCCTCCACTTT
CASSSGGGTDTRVGSPLHF
>TRBD2|-|TRBJ2-1|TRBV10-1
TGCGCCAGCAGTGAATATCGGCTAGCGGGGGGATTCAATGAGCAGTTCTTC
CASSEYRLAGGFNEQFF
>-|-|TRBJ2-7|TRBV7-9
TGTGCCAGCAGCTTACAAGGCGGCAGCACATTTAGCTCCTACGAGCAGTACTTC
CASSLQGGSTFSSYEQYF
>-|-|TRBJ1-1|TRBV7-8
TGTGCCAGCAGCTTAGCAGGGCCGGGGACTGAAGCTTTCTTT
CASSLAGPGTEAFF
>-|once|TRBJ1-1|TRBV5-1
TGCGCCAGCAGCTTGGTTCCGGGGCCGGACACTGAAGCTTTCTTT
CASSLVPGPDTEAFF
>-|once|TRBJ1-6|TRBV30
TGTGCCGCCCACCATCAGTCCTATAATTCACCCCTCCACTTT
CAAHHQSYNSPLHF
>-|once|TRBJ1-5|TRBV5-1
TGCGCCAGCAGCTTGGAACCACAGGGAGGGTATAGCAATCAGCCCCAGCATTTT
CASSLEPQGGYSNQPQHF
>TRBD1|-|TRBJ1-2|TRBV18
TGTGCCAGCTCACCTAGGACAGGGAGGGATGGCTACACCTTC
CASSPRTGRDGYTF
>-|-|TRBJ2-3|TRBV2
TGTGCCAGCAGTGTTGGAGTCGATACGCAGTATTTT
CASSVGVDTQYF
>-|few|TRBJ1-1|TRBV19
TGTGCCAGTAAACCGGGACCCCACCTTTCTTACACTGAAGCTTTCTTT
CASKPGPHLSYTEAFF
>TRBD2|-|TRBJ2-1|TRBV2
TGTGCCAGCAGCGTTCTAGCGGGGGCTTTGAATGAGCAGTTCTTC
CASSVLAGALNEQFF
>-|-|TRBJ2-5|TRBV7-2
TGTGCCAGCAGCTTAGCTAGTCTAACTGAGACCCAGTACTTC
CASSLASLTETQYF
>-|-|TRBJ2-7|TRBV10-2
TGCGCCAGCAGTGAGTGGGGGCTCTACGAGCAGTACTTC
CASSEWGLYEQYF
>-|once|TRBJ2-3|TRBV19
TGTGCCAGTAGTATAGTAGGGTATGGGGGCACAGATACGCAGTATTTT
CASSIVGYGGTDTQYF
>-|few|TRBJ2-2|TRBV5-1
TGCGCCAGCAGCTCCCCCCAGGGACAACGAATCACCGGGGAGCTGTTTTTT
CASSSPQGQRITGELFF
>TRBD1|once|TRBJ2-7|TRBV18
TGTGCCAGCTCAGAGGGGACAGACCAGTACTTC
CASSEGTDQYF
>TRBD1|once|TRBJ1-6|TRBV5-5
TGTGCCAGCAGAACCAGACAGGGGAGCTCCTATAATTCACCCCTCCACTTT
CASRTRQGSSYNSPLHF
>-|-|TRBJ2-2|TRBV30
TGTGCCCTTTCGACAAGCACGAACACCGGGGAGCTGTTTTTT
CALSTSTNTGELFF
>-|-|TRBJ1-1|TRBV2
TGTGCCAGCAGTGAATCGGCAGAGAGGTACACTGAAGCTTTCTTT
CASSESAERYTEAFF
>-|-|TRBJ2-7|TRBV10-3
TGTGCCATCAGCGTAAACTACGAGCAGTACTTC
CAISVNYEQYF
>TRBD1|-|TRBJ2-1|TRBV9
TGTGCCAGCAGCGTCGACCCGGGACAGTACAATGAGCAGTTCTTC
CASSVDPGQYNEQFF
>-|-|TRBJ1-1|TRBV6-1
TGTGCCAGCAACCCCGGGTCAACTAACACTGAAGCTTTCTTT
CASNPGSTNTEAFF
>-|-|TRBJ2-7|TRBV6-5
TGTGCCAGCAGCGGGGGCAGGGGCCCCTACGAGCAGTACTTC
CASSGGRGPYEQYF
>TRBD2|-|TRBJ2-5|TRBV5-1
TGCGCCAGCAGCGGTAGCGGGGGGGCCCGGGAGACCCAGTACTTC
CASSGSGGARETQYF
>TRBD2|-|TRBJ2-2|TRBV15
TGTGCCACCAGGCTTAGCGGGGACAACACCGGGGAGCTGTTTTTT
CATRLSGDNTGELFF
>-|-|TRBJ1-2|TRBV2
TGTGCCAGCAGTGGACGGACTAACTATGGCTACACCTTC
CASSGRTNYGYTF
>-|-|TRBJ1-5|TRBV25-1
TGTGCCAGCAGTCCCTCGAGGGGGTTAAATCAGCCCCAGCATTTT
CASSPSRGLNQPQHF
>TRBD1|-|TRBJ1-1|TRBV6-6
TGTGCCAGCTCACAGGGGGCGATGAACACTGAAGCTTTCTTT
CASSQGAMNTEAFF
>-|-|TRBJ1-5|TRBV19
TGTGCCAGTGGGGGGTCTTATAGCAATCAGCCCCAGCATTTT
CASGGSYSNQPQHF
>-|-|TRBJ1-1|TRBV5-4
TGTGCCAGCAGCTCCATAGGAGAGAACACTGAAGCTTTCTTT
CASSSIGENTEAFF
>TRBD1|-|TRBJ1-3|TRBV5-6
TGTGCCAGCAGCCGAAGGACAGGGGCGGGAAACACCATATATTTT
CASSRRTGAGNTIYF
>-|-|TRBJ1-4|TRBV5-4
TGTGCCAGCAGCTTTGGGGGGGCTGCTAATGAAAAACTGTTTTTT
CASSFGGAANEKLFF
>-|-|TRBJ1-1|TRBV29-1
TGCAGCGTTGAAGGGGAGGCAGCCTTGAACACTGAAGCTTTCTTT
CSVEGEAALNTEAFF
>TRBD2|-|TRBJ2-5|TRBV5-1
TGCGCCAGCAGCTTGGGGGCTAGCGGGGAGACCCAGTACTTC
CASSLGASGETQYF
>TRBD2|-|TRBJ2-5|TRBV18
TGTGCCAGCTCCCCCAGCCCCAGCGGGGTAGAGACCCAGTACTTC
CASSPSPSGVETQYF
>-|-|TRBJ2-3|TRBV6-5
TGTGCCAGCAGTTACTCGGACTGGAGAGCAGATACGCAGTATTTT
CASSYSDWRADTQYF
>TRBD1|-|TRBJ2-7|TRBV5-1
TGCGCCAGCAGCCCCGGTGGGACAGGAGTCTACGAGCAGTACTTC
CASSPGGTGVYEQYF
>TRBD1|-|TRBJ2-2|TRBV5-6
TGTGCCAGCAGCTTGAGACAGGGTATCGACACCGGGGAGCTGTTTTTT
CASSLRQGIDTGELFF
>TRBD1|-|TRBJ1-2|TRBV6-5
TGTGCCAGCAGTTACGCTGGGACAGGCTATGGCTACACCTTC
CASSYAGTGYGYTF